The T cell receptor beta chain described here comes from a study of blood T cell repertoires in COVID-19. Recruitment covered about two dozen US areas and drew participants whose ages spanned roughly 18 to 100 years. Authors' methods: Reference gene primers were amplified, and this amplification served to estimate nucleated cell counts. Measured with immunoSEQ multiplex PCR; TCRdb has only the in-frame clones, and not every one. Clonal size and the V and J genes are those of that table, whereas D and trimming came from the DNA. The repertoire consists of about 330,000 clones, with more than 85% occurring once and the leading ten covering roughly 20%. The CDR3 totals 15 residues. Trimming took 7 bases from V and 5 from J; bases not matched to a gene: 11. Germline V gene sequence: CDR1 SGHTA, CDR2 FQGNSA.

The chain joins TRBV7-2 to TRBJ2-5; 9 bases match TRBD2. The TCR sequence derives from a woman aged 25 to 39 who had recovered from COVID-19. Sequencing used PBMCs or T cells enriched from blood (not recorded which). The CDR3 reads CASTKIAGEMETQYF. CDR3 sequence (DNA): TGTGCCAGCACCAAGATAGCGGGAGAAATGGAGACCCAGTACTTC.